The clone carrying this TCR beta chain was seen more than once but under ten times. Its specificity is unknown. The CDR3 contains 15 residues. Losses at the gene ends were 1 base for V and 0 bases for J; bases not matched to a gene: 2. Germline assignment: CDR1 LGHDT and CDR2 YNNKEL (reference sequence). Each TCR beta library was made by quantitative 5'-RACE that incorporated molecular barcodes. TCRdb processed the 5' RACE reads anew with MiXCR; each CDR3 protein has one entry. The data contain around 490,000 distinct CDR3 sequences, roughly 5% of them singletons. The sample comes from a study of CD8 T cells in ankylosing spondylitis. Study results and caveats: Peripheral blood held disease-linked clones only at relatively low frequency, and these were CD8+. The study identified a TCR beta motif of roughly eight highly homologous variants that appeared characteristic of ankylosing spondylitis blood.

This sequence joins TRBV3-1 and TRBJ2-7; the match to TRBD2 covers 8 bases. The sequenced material came from blood, either unsorted or a sorted T cell fraction (not recorded which). This sequence was found in a male donor with ankylosing spondylitis. The CDR3 sequence: CASSQGAGDSYEQYF. The CDR3 region has the DNA TGTGCCAGCAGCCAAGGAGCGGGAGACTCCTACGAGCAGTACTTC.